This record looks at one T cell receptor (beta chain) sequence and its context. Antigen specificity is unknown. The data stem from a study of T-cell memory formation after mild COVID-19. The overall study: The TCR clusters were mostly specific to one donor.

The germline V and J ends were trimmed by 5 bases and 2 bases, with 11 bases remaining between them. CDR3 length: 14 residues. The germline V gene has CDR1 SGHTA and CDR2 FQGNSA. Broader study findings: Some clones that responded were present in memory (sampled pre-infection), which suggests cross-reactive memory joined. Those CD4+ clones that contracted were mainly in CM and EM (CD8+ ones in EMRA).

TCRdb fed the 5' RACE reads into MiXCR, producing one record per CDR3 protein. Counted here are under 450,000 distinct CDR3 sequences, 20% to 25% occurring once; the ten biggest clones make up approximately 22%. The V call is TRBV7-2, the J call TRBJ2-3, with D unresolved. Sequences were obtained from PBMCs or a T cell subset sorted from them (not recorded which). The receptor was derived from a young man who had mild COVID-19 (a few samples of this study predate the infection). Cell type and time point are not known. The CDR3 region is CASSTARSTDTQYF. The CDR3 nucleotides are TGTGCCAGCAGCACAGCGAGATCCACAGATACGCAGTATTTT.